This TCR beta chain originates from a study of OX40 agonist ivuxolimab in advanced cancers. For the study in its entirety: The costimulatory receptor OX40 (CD134) was targeted by ivuxolimab, a fully human IgG2 agonistic monoclonal antibody. Of the approximately 50 dose-escalation patients, hepatocellular carcinoma was present in about 19, melanoma in some 15, renal cell carcinoma in 9 and head and neck cancer in 9. The dose-escalation cohort was about 83% male with a mean age of about 60 years, ranging from roughly 20 to 80. Intravenous ivuxolimab was administered to patients every 2 weeks at six dose levels: 0.01, 0.1, 0.3, 1.5, 3 and 10 mg/kg. Prior anti-PD-1, anti-PD-L1 or anti-CTLA-4 therapy was permitted, and less than 45% of dose-escalation patients had received checkpoint inhibitors. Partial responses occurred in three dose-escalation patients, of whom one had hepatocellular carcinoma and two had cutaneous melanoma. The point of sequencing TCRbeta in the periphery was to test whether ivuxolimab changed TCR sequence diversity and drove clonal T-cell expansion. The paper reports the monotherapy dose-escalation portion (N of about 50 patients) of the phase I ivuxolimab trial. Paper-wide results and their limitations: After ivuxolimab, CD8+ T cells had more expanded clones than CD4+ T cells on average. At doses of 0.1 to 3.0 mg/kg, clonal expansion of both CD4+ and CD8+ T cells in blood was seen between baseline and week 6. The antigen specificity of the peripheral T cells that underwent clonal expansion was not determined. Low levels of normalized T-cell clonal expansion were also seen in some patients who did not respond. In the 0.1-3.0 mg/kg groups, partial responders were among the patients with the lowest normalized peripheral clonal expansion, particularly in CD8+ T cells.

In the case of this clone: What this receptor recognizes is not known. No base-level quality is on record; no much larger clone is a single base apart.

Patients with autoimmune disease history or receiving systemic immunosuppression were excluded from the trial. Peripheral blood for TCR sequencing was collected from all dose cohorts at baseline, on cycle 4 day 1, and on cycle 7 day 1. The samples were drawn from a first-in-human, open-label, multicenter phase I dose-escalation trial of ivuxolimab. Adults with locally advanced or metastatic melanoma, renal cell, hepatocellular, or head and neck squamous cell carcinoma were enrolled in the trial. Before TCR sequencing, CD4+ T cells and CD8+ T cells were sorted from peripheral blood as separate populations. For sequencing of the TCRbeta CDR3 region, genomic DNA was extracted from the sorted cells. TCRbeta CDR3 regions were sequenced using the immunoSEQ Assay. This immuneACCESS table, as held by TCRdb, lists in-frame sequences with V and J called but not all clones. Of the missing ones, under half trace to an unresolved V gene in checked studies; the others have no known cause. Within this sample are 39,000 or so clones, with 80% to 90% of them counted one time only. The ten most abundant clones make up under 40% of the sample.

V is trimmed back by 10 bases and J by 0 bases, and the junction contains 6 bases that no gene match accounts for. CDR1 and CDR2 are drawn from the germline V gene (reference sequence): LNHDA, SQIVND. Reading from cysteine to phenylalanine, the CDR3 counts 15 amino acids. CDR3 DNA only is kept here, 45 bases in frame from base 1. The rearrangement combines TRBV19 with TRBJ2-2; 9 bases in the middle match TRBD1. The sequences come from CD4+ or CD8+ T cells sorted from blood, collected in a trial of the OX40 agonist ivuxolimab. This receptor was identified in an adult with an advanced solid tumor such as melanoma, head and neck, liver or kidney cancer. The sequenced DNA: TGTGCCACCACGGACAGGGGAACGAACACCGGGGAGCTGTTTTTT. It is translated as CATTDRGTNTGELFF.